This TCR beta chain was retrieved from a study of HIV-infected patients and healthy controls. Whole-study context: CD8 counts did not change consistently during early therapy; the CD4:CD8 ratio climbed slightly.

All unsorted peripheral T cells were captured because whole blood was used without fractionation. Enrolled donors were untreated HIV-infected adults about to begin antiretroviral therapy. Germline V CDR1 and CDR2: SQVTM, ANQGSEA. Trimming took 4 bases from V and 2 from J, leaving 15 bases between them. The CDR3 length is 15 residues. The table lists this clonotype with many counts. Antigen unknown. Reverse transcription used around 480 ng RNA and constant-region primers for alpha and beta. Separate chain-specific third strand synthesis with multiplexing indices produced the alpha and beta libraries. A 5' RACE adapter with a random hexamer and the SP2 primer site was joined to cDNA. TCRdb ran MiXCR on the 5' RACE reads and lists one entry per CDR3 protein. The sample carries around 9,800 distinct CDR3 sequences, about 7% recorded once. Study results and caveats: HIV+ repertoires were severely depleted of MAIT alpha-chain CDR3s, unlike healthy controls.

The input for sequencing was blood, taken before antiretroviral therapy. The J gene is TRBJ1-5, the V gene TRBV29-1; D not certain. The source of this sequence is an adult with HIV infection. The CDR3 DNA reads TGCAGCGTTGGGGAGGGTCTATTGGGCAATCAGCCCCAGCATTTT. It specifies CSVGEGLLGNQPQHF. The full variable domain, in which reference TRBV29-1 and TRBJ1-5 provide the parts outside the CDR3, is SAVISQKPSRDICQRGTSLTIQCQVDSQVTMMFWYRQQPGQSLTLIATANQGSEATYESGFVIDKFPISRPNLTFSTLTVSNMSPEDSSIYLCSVGEGLLGNQPQHFGDGTRLSIL.